These 17 T cell receptor beta chains were sequenced from one sample in a study of T cell repertoires in cytomegalovirus infection. MiXCR, applied by TCRdb to the reads, yields one record per CDR3 protein. Seen here are about 150,000 distinct CDR3 sequences, 20% to 30% observed once, and the top ten hold around 9.9%. The sequenced material came from PBMCs. Every receptor here comes from a human donor in good health (CMV status not recorded). Some clones in this sample may be carry-over from other donors' samples.

A word on this clonotype: At one end, the junction sequence differs from germline, possibly due to a read error. The V and J genes are TRBV4-1 and TRBJ2-7; 13 nucleotides line up with TRBD2. This CDR3 is built from 15 residues. Germline CDR1 and CDR2: MGHRA and YSYEKL. The CDR3 nucleotides read TGTGCCAGCAGCCCGGCAACACTAGCGGGAGGGGAGCAGTACTTC. It yields the protein CASSPATLAGGEQYF.

This clonotype was picked up a small number of times. The V gene is TRBV5-4, the J gene TRBJ2-4, with 8 bases that match TRBD1. After removal of 4 bases from V and 9 bases from J, the junction contained 6 bases not matched to a gene. This CDR3 contains 13 residues. The V gene's germline CDR1 is SGHNT and CDR2 YYREEE (reference sequence). Here the CDR3 reads CASSPDRGAIQYF. CDR3 coding DNA: TGTGCCAGCAGCCCTGACAGGGGTGCCATTCAGTACTTC.

This clonotype was counted between two and nine times. This chain uses TRBV7-3 with TRBJ2-3; the match to TRBD2 covers 13 bases. The germline CDR1 and CDR2 sequences are SGHTA and FQGTGA. CDR3 size: 15 residues. V was pared by 5 bases and J by 5 bases, with 4 bases of the junction left unmatched. DNA for the CDR3: TGTGCCAGCAGCACTAGCGGGGGGGCCCAAGATACGCAGTATTTT. Amino acids: CASSTSGGAQDTQYF.

This clonotype was seen only a few times. The rearrangement uses TRBV28 and TRBJ2-3; TRBD2 is a possible D gene (5 bases). V was cut by 3 bases and J by 4 bases, with 11 bases left in between. CDR3 length: 14 residues. CDR1 is MDHEN and CDR2 is SYDVKM in the germline V gene. The CDR3 spells CASSFDRGSDTQYF. The CDR3, as DNA: TGTGCCAGCAGTTTTGATCGGGGTTCAGATACGCAGTATTTT.

There are a few counts of this clonotype. The V and J genes are TRBV7-8 and TRBJ2-1; the D gene is possibly TRBD2 (6 bases). Germline CDR1 reads SGHVS; CDR2 reads FQNEAQ. V was shortened by 2 bases and J by 6 bases, with 14 bases between the two germline ends. The CDR3 spans 15 residues. CDR3 nucleotides: TGTGCCAGCAGCTTAAGGCGGGGTGGGGTCAATGAGCAGTTCTTC. This sequence encodes CASSLRRGGVNEQFF.

This clonotype was detected a few times. The CDR3 region has the DNA TGCAGTGCTAGAGGGCGGGAGGGACTCTACGAGCAGTACTTC. Translation: CSARGREGLYEQYF. The chain has TRBV20-1 and TRBJ2-7; TRBD2 aligns across 9 bases. The V gene end was trimmed by 1 base and the J gene end by 3 bases; junction bases not matched to a gene: 4. The CDR3 is made up of 14 amino acids. Looked up from germline, CDR1 is DFQATT and CDR2 is SNEGSKA (reference sequence).

This clonotype has more than one count but fewer than ten. The genes are TRBV23-1 and TRBJ2-7; 7 bases are a match to TRBD1. TRBV23-1 is known as an ORF, though its function is uncertain. The CDR3 is 16 amino acids. J lost 1 base, V lost 0 bases, and 6 bases had no gene match. CDR3 DNA: TGCGCCAGCAGTCAATCTAACCCGACAGGGTCCTACGAGCAGTACTTC. Protein: CASSQSNPTGSYEQYF.

This clonotype was picked up a small number of times. V is TRBV6-8 and J is TRBJ2-3; TRBD2 matches 7 bases. V shed 4 bases and J 4 bases; nucleotides not matched to a gene: 17. Germline CDR1 MNHGY, CDR2 SAAAGT. The CDR3 covers 18 residues. The CDR3 DNA reads as TGTGCCAGCAGTTTCCCGTTTCTGGGGACTAAGTATTCAGATACGCAGTATTTT. It is translated as CASSFPFLGTKYSDTQYF.

The chain carries TRBV5-6 and TRBJ2-3; D not certain. This CDR3 is 14 amino acids long. Germline V gives CDR1 SGHDT, CDR2 YYEEEE. The V and J ends lost 6 bases and 2 bases respectively, with 13 bases between them. The CDR3 region is CASTYMTNTDTQYF. For the CDR3, the DNA is TGTGCCAGCACTTACATGACGAACACAGATACGCAGTATTTT.

This clonotype was seen more than once but under ten times. The chain couples TRBV6-2 or TRBV6-3 to TRBJ2-2; no firm D call. There are 14 residues in the CDR3. Germline CDR1 reads MNHEY; CDR2 reads SVGEGT. Trimming took 7 bases from V and 0 from J, leaving 9 bases between them. The CDR3 nucleotides read TGTGCCAGCATGGGAAACCCGAACACCGGGGAGCTGTTTTTT. This sequence encodes CASMGNPNTGELFF.

This clonotype was seen only a few times. This chain joins TRBV12-3 or TRBV12-4 and TRBJ2-2; D is perhaps TRBD1 (6 bases). The V end was cut by 4 bases, the J end by 4 bases, with 16 bases between. The CDR3 sequence is 16 residues long. CDR3 DNA sequence: TGTGCCAGCAGTTCTACTAGGACAGTCACCACCGGGGAGCTGTTTTTT. The encoded protein is CASSSTRTVTTGELFF.

The rearrangement joins TRBV20-1 to TRBJ2-1, with a tentative D call TRBD2 (5 bases). Trimming shortened V by 0 bases and J by 4 bases, and 13 bases separated the two germline ends. The length of the CDR3 is 15 residues. Germline loops: CDR1 DFQATT, CDR2 SNEGSKA (reference sequence). The CDR3 sequence: CSARDHERPYNEQFF. CDR3 DNA: TGCAGTGCTAGAGATCATGAGCGGCCATACAATGAGCAGTTCTTC.

This clonotype appeared a few times. The V call is TRBV20-1, the J call TRBJ1-1; no reliable D call. Germline V gene data show CDR1 as DFQATT and CDR2 as SNEGSKA (reference sequence). Trimming cost V 6 bases and J 2 bases, with 25 bases left between them. This CDR3 comprises 17 residues. In DNA, the CDR3 is TGCAGTGCCCGTGGGGTCGCAATGGAGGGAGGTAACACTGAAGCTTTCTTT. Encoded protein: CSARGVAMEGGNTEAFF.

The V gene is TRBV7-6, the J gene TRBJ2-7, with D maybe TRBD1 (5 bases). V was trimmed by 8 bases and J by 0 bases, leaving 8 bases between them. This CDR3 comprises 12 residues. Germline-derived CDR1 and CDR2 are SGHVS and FNYEAQ. The CDR3 region is CASGADSYEQYF. CDR3 DNA: TGTGCCAGCGGGGCCGACTCCTACGAGCAGTACTTC.

This chain connects TRBV20-1 to TRBJ2-3; D remains ambiguous. Germline-derived CDR1 and CDR2 are DFQATT and SNEGSKA (reference sequence). V lost 6 bases, J lost 0 bases, and 19 bases lay in between. The CDR3 is made up of 16 amino acids. This CDR3 reads CSAEMAQFSSTDTQYF. CDR3 bases: TGCAGTGCGGAGATGGCTCAGTTTTCTAGCACAGATACGCAGTATTTT.

The chain joins TRBV12-3 or TRBV12-4 to TRBJ1-4; possibly TRBD1 for D (6 bases). Between the trimmed V and J ends, which lost 6 bases and 8 bases, there was a span of 22 bases. This CDR3 has 16 amino acids. Here the CDR3 DNA reads TGTGCCAGCAGCCCTACCTTGGGGGCGGGAAAAGAAAAACTGTTTTTT. Translating it yields CASSPTLGAGKEKLFF.

This clonotype was seen ten or more times. In DNA, the CDR3 is TGTGCCTCAGAAACAGGGGACACAGATACGCAGTATTTT. Its translation: CASETGDTDTQYF. The gene calls are TRBV12-3 or TRBV12-4 and TRBJ2-3; 7 positions agree with TRBD1. The CDR3 consists of 13 residues. The V segment lost 11 bases and the J segment 2 bases; nucleotides outside the gene matches: 7.